The clone carrying this T cell receptor (beta chain) was counted at least ten times. Its specificity is unknown. The data stem from a study of identical twins. Study findings and constraints: There was more out-of-frame TCR alpha sharing in monozygotic twins than models estimated.

The CDR3 contains 13 residues. The V gene lost 3 bases and the J gene lost 0 bases, with 8 bases spanning the gap. Per germline, CDR1 SQVTM and CDR2 ANQGSEA. TCRdb passed the 5' RACE reads through MiXCR, listing each CDR3 protein once. The data show around 690,000 distinct CDR3 sequences, 21% seen once. This sample was shared with a second study, whose subject was T cells expressing NK-cell markers.

The sequence was collected from a woman between 18 and 30 years old in good health. Sequencing was carried out using PBMCs. This chain joins TRBV29-1 and TRBJ1-1; D may be TRBD1 (5 bases). DNA of the CDR3: TGCAGCGTTGAGGAGGGGATGAACACTGAAGCTTTCTTT. Encoded protein: CSVEEGMNTEAFF.